The present TCR beta chain was sequenced within a study of low-dose radiotherapy and immunotherapy resistance in tumors. Turning to the study itself: Intravenous ipilimumab 1 mg/kg every six weeks was given with nivolumab 240 mg every two weeks. At a dose of 200 mg/m2, intravenous cyclophosphamide was given every two weeks, one day before radiation and immunotherapy.

Primers targeting TRAV and TRBV primed first-strand cDNA, covering alpha and beta chains. TCRs were put through roughly 20 PCR cycles of amplification with Phusion. A constant-region primer and the V-primer adapter served as the primer pair. Each CDR3 protein is one row after TCRdb ran MiXCR on the reads. This table holds around 84,000 distinct CDR3 sequences, under 20% found once. Germline lookup yields CDR1 SGHAT and CDR2 FQNNGV. The germline V and J ends were trimmed by 4 bases and 10 bases, with 14 bases remaining between them. This CDR3 contains 13 residues. Notes on this clonotype: This probably arose from a read error, given a far larger clone one base away.

Time point defined: after trial treatment. Treatment in this sample: LDRT plus nivolumab, ipilimumab, low-dose cyclophosphamide and aspirin (RACIN trial). Tumors of eligible patients were advanced, solid and lacking tumor-infiltrating lymphocytes. J is TRBJ2-1 and V is TRBV11-2; TRBD1 might be the D (6 bases). Sequencing was performed on PBMCs, taken after low-dose radiotherapy plus immunotherapy. The sequence came from a male donor with prostate cancer. The CDR3 loop is CASSYTQGYEQFF. The CDR3 bases are TGTGCCAGCAGCTACACACAGGGCTACGAGCAGTTCTTC.